This TCR beta chain was recovered during a study of blood T cell repertoires in COVID-19. Some clones are missing from TCRdb's copy, which holds only in-frame ones; the method was immunoSEQ multiplex PCR. The table has approximately 45,000 clones, 90% seen once; the top ten hold less than 6.5%. The ends lost 4 bases at V and 5 bases at J; junction bases unmatched: 6. Germline V gene data show CDR1 as LGHNA and CDR2 as YNFKEQ. The CDR3 length is 15 residues. Sequences were obtained from peripheral blood. This clonotype was sampled from a man between 70 and 80 years old with acute or convalescent COVID-19. This rearrangement joins TRBV4-2 to TRBJ2-2; 8 nucleotides match TRBD2. CDR3 sequence reads: CASSRAGEPTGELFF. The CDR3 DNA reads TGTGCCAGCAGCCGAGCGGGGGAACCGACCGGGGAGCTGTTTTTT.